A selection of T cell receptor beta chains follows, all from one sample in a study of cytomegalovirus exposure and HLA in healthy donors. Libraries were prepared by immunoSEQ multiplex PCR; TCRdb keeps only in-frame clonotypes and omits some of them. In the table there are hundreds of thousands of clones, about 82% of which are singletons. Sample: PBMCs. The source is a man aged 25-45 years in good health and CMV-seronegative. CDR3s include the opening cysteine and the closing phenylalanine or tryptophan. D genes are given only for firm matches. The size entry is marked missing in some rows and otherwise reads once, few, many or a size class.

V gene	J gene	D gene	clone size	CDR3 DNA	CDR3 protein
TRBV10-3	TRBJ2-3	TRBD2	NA	TGTGCCATCAGTGAGTCGACTAGCGGGGGGGGCACAGATACGCAGTATTTT	CAISESTSGGGTDTQYF
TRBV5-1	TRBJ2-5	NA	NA	TGCGCCAGCAGCTTGGCGGGGTGGGAAGAGACCCAGTACTTC	CASSLAGWEETQYF
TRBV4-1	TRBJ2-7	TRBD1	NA	TGCGCCAGCAGCCAAGCCGGGACAGGAGCCTACGAGCAGTACTTC	CASSQAGTGAYEQYF
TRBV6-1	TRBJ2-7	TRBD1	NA	TGTGCCAGCAGTGACCCGAACAGGGGGCAATCCGGCGAGCAGTACTTC	CASSDPNRGQSGEQYF
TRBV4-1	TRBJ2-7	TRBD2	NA	TGCGCCAGCAGCCAAGCCCCTCCACTAGCGGGGGCTTACGAGCAGTACTTC	CASSQAPPLAGAYEQYF
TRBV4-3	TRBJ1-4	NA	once	TGCGCCAGCAGCCAAGGCCAGGAAAATGAAAAACTGTTTTTT	CASSQGQENEKLFF
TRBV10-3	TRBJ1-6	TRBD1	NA	TGTGCCATCAGAGCTACAGGGGTCGACGGTTCACCCCTCCACTTT	CAIRATGVDGSPLHF
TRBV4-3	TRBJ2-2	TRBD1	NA	TGCGCCAGCAGCCAAGAGACCTATGGGACAGTACCCGGGGAGCTGTTTTTT	CASSQETYGTVPGELFF
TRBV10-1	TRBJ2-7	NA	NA	TGCGCCAGCAGTGAGTCTAGGGACTTCTCCTACGAGCAGTACTTC	CASSESRDFSYEQYF
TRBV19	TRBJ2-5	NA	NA	TGTGCCAGTAACCGGGACTCTGAAGAGACCCAGTACTTC	CASNRDSEETQYF
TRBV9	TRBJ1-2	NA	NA	TGTGCCAGCAGCCCACGAGGGCCCGATGGCTACACCTTC	CASSPRGPDGYTF
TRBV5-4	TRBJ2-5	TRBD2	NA	TGTGCCAGCAGCCGTCAGCGGGGGGGCCTGGGAGAGACCCAGTACTTC	CASSRQRGGLGETQYF
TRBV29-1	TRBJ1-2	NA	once	TGCAGCGTTGCTGAGGGAGGGTATGGCTACACCTTC	CSVAEGGYGYTF
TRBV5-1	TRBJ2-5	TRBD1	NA	TGCGCCAGCAGCCGTTGGACAGGGGCGCAAGAGACCCAGTACTTC	CASSRWTGAQETQYF
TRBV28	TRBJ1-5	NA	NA	TGTGCCAGCAGGTTACAGGTTACCAGCAATCAGCCCCAGCATTTT	CASRLQVTSNQPQHF
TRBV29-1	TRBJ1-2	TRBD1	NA	TGCAGCGGCGACAGGGAGACGGGCTATGGCTACACCTTC	CSGDRETGYGYTF
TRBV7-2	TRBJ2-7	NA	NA	TGTGCCAGCAGCTTAGTATCCTACGAGCAGTACTTC	CASSLVSYEQYF
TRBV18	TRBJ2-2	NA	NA	TGTGCCAGCTCTACGGCGAACACCGGGGAGCTGTTTTTT	CASSTANTGELFF
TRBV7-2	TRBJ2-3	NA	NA	TGTGCCAGCAGCTTAGTTACAGGTTACACAGATACGCAGTATTTT	CASSLVTGYTDTQYF
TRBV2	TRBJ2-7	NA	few	TGTGCCAGCAGTGGGTCGGCGGGCTCGGTTGGGGAGCAGTACTTC	CASSGSAGSVGEQYF
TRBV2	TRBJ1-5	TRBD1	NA	TGTGCCAGCAAGGGCGACAGGGGGGTCAATCAGCCCCAGCATTTT	CASKGDRGVNQPQHF
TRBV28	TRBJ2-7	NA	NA	TGTGCCAGCACCTCAACCGGAAGGTTGGCAGTGGGGGCCCGGCAGTACTTC	CASTSTGRLAVGARQYF
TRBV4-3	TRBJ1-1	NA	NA	TGCGCCAGCAGCCAAGATAGACAGTTGGGTGTGAACACTGAAGCTTTCTTT	CASSQDRQLGVNTEAFF
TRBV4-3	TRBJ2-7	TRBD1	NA	TGCGCCAGCAGCCAAGATACAGGACAGGGATTCTACGAGCAGTACTTC	CASSQDTGQGFYEQYF
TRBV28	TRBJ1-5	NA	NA	TGTGCCAGCAGGAGGCGACTAGACGGCAATCAGCCCCAGCATTTT	CASRRRLDGNQPQHF
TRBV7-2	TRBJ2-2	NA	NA	TGTGCCAGCTCCCGGGGGGCCCAGAACACCGGGGAGCTGTTTTTT	CASSRGAQNTGELFF